The 32 T cell receptor beta chains given below trace back to one sample, sequenced in a study of shared clonotypes between healthy human individuals. TCRdb's table, derived via immunoSEQ multiplex PCR, lists solely in-frame clones and lacks some. The sample includes 2 million to 2.5 million clones, 85% to 95% of them seen just once. The sample was naive CD4+ T cells from PBMCs. Subset specified: CD45RA+ positively selected. The receptors shown here come from a man aged 18-30 years in good health. Some clones in this sample may be carry-over from other donors' samples.

As concerns this clone: Different DNA sequences within this sample yield the same CDR3. The CDR3 region has the DNA TGTGCCAGCATTAGCGGAAGCTCCTACGAGCAGTACTTC. This translates into CASISGSSYEQYF. The chain is built from TRBV6-1 and TRBJ2-7; D may be TRBD2 (6 bases). V lost 7 bases to trimming and J lost 0 bases, with 10 bases between them. The CDR3 has 13 amino acids. The germline CDR1 and CDR2 sequences are MNHNS and SASEGT.

V gene TRBV5-1 combines with J gene TRBJ2-7, with 7 bases that match TRBD1. Germline V gene data show CDR1 as SGHRS and CDR2 as YFSETQ. There are 16 residues in the CDR3. The V gene end was trimmed by 5 bases and the J gene end by 0 bases; junction bases not matched to a gene: 11. CDR3: CASSMATGFLSYEQYF. The DNA of the CDR3 is TGCGCCAGCAGTATGGCGACAGGGTTCCTCTCCTACGAGCAGTACTTC. Based on the CDR3 plus reference TRBV5-1 and TRBJ2-7, the full variable domain is KAGVTQTPRYLIKTRGQQVTLSCSPISGHRSVSWYQQTPGQGLQFLFEYFSETQRNKGNFPGRFSGRQFSNSRSEMNVSTLELGDSALYLCASSMATGFLSYEQYFGPGTRLTVT.

This clone is a singleton in its sample. The same CDR3 can be traced to other DNA sequences in this sample. The V gene is TRBV7-8, the J gene TRBJ2-6, with D uncertain. This CDR3 region has 14 residues. CDR1 is SGHVS, CDR2 FQNEAQ, per germline. Trimming removed 1 base from V and 1 base from J, with 2 bases in between. In DNA form, the CDR3 reads TGTGCCAGCAGCTTAGTGTCTGGGGCCAACGTCCTGACTTTC. It codes for CASSLVSGANVLTF.

In its sample, this clone was seen once. The V call is TRBV19, the J call TRBJ1-5; D is unclear. Germline CDR1 is LNHDA and CDR2 is SQIVND (reference sequence). This CDR3 region has 17 residues. Trimming removed 6 bases at V and 0 bases at J, with 18 bases between. The CDR3 DNA is TGTGCCAGTAGCCCGAAATTCGCGGCTCATAGCAATCAGCCCCAGCATTTT. Residues: CASSPKFAAHSNQPQHF.

Of note for this clone: Other DNA sequences in this sample translate to the same CDR3. J is TRBJ2-2 and V is TRBV27; TRBD2 is a possible D gene (5 bases). The CDR3 sequence is 14 residues long. With 3 bases removed from V and 4 bases from J, the gap between germline ends came to 9 bases. CDR1 is MNHEY, CDR2 SMNVEV, per germline (reference sequence). CDR3 loop: CASSLSRGTGELFF. The CDR3 nucleotides read TGTGCCAGCAGTTTGTCACGGGGCACCGGGGAGCTGTTTTTT.

The rearrangement uses TRBV27 and TRBJ2-1; 11 bases match TRBD2. V lost 5 bases, J lost 7 bases, and 13 bases stayed unmatched. In germline, CDR1 is MNHEY, CDR2 SMNVEV (reference sequence). This CDR3 region has 17 residues. As DNA, the CDR3 is TGTGCCAGCAGTATACCGTTAGCGGGAGGGCCAGGGAATGAGCAGTTCTTC. It yields the protein CASSIPLAGGPGNEQFF.

The gene calls are TRBV15 and TRBJ1-5; no clear D. This CDR3 has 15 amino acids. V was pared by 4 bases and J by 1 base, with 11 bases between. Germline V gene lookup returns CDR1 LNHNV and CDR2 YYDKDF (reference sequence). DNA for the CDR3: TGTGCCACCAGCATTGACCCCAGAAGCAATCAGCCCCAGCATTTT. It encodes CATSIDPRSNQPQHF.

V and J are TRBV7-3 and TRBJ2-1, with 7 positions matching TRBD1. The V and J ends lost 4 bases and 10 bases, in that order; junction bases with no gene match: 7. The germline gives CDR1 SGHTA, CDR2 FQGTGA. The CDR3 consists of 13 residues. The CDR3 DNA sequence: TGTGCCAGCAGCTCGACAGGGCGTGGGGAGCAGTTCTTC. Translated: CASSSTGRGEQFF.

The chain combines TRBV6-6 with TRBJ2-7; TRBD1 agrees at 10 bases. J was trimmed by 4 bases and V by 6 bases; bases with no gene match: 9. Germline CDR1 and CDR2: MNHNY and SVGAGI (reference sequence). The CDR3 runs to 15 residues. The CDR3 sequence is CASSRTWTGGYEQYF. In DNA form, the CDR3 reads TGTGCCAGCAGCCGTACCTGGACAGGGGGTTACGAGCAGTACTTC.

The CDR3 spells CASSLPAGDTEAFF. CDR3 DNA sequence: TGTGCCAGCAGTTTGCCCGCAGGGGACACTGAAGCTTTCTTT. This chain connects TRBV28 to TRBJ1-1; D may be TRBD1 (6 bases). V lost 3 bases, J lost 3 bases, and 11 bases lay in between. CDR3 length: 14 amino acids. CDR1 MDHEN and CDR2 SYDVKM come from the germline V gene. Full variable domain (rest looked up from reference TRBV28 and TRBJ1-1): DVKVTQSSRYLVKRTGEKVFLECVQDMDHENMFWYRQDPGLGLRLIYFSYDVKMKEKGDIPEGYSVSREKKERFSLILESASTNQTSMYLCASSLPAGDTEAFFGQGTRLTVV.

The sample holds one count of this clone. V usage is TRBV5-4 and J usage is TRBJ2-5, with 9 bases aligning to TRBD1. Looked up from germline, CDR1 is SGHNT and CDR2 is YYREEE (reference sequence). The junction had 14 bases not matched to a gene; V was cut back by 4 bases and J by 4 bases. The CDR3 consists of 17 residues. The CDR3 sequence is CASSKGGGTGFRETQYF. CDR3 DNA: TGTGCCAGCAGCAAAGGAGGCGGGACAGGGTTTCGAGAGACCCAGTACTTC.

The rearrangement links TRBV15 to TRBJ2-2, with D unresolved. V lost 0 bases and J lost 1, with 9 bases in between. Germline assignment: CDR1 LNHNV and CDR2 YYDKDF (reference sequence). The CDR3 has 16 amino acids. CDR3 coding DNA: TGTGCCACCAGCAGAGATCACAAGGGGAACACCGGGGAGCTGTTTTTT. Protein: CATSRDHKGNTGELFF. Full variable domain (rest looked up from reference TRBV15 and TRBJ2-2): DAMVIQNPRYQVTQFGKPVTLSCSQTLNHNVMYWYQQKSSQAPKLLFHYYDKDFNNEADTPDNFQSRRPNTSFCFLDIRSPGLGDTAMYLCATSRDHKGNTGELFFGEGSRLTVL.

The rearrangement links TRBV2 to TRBJ2-7; D gene unclear. Between the trimmed V and J ends, which lost 7 bases and 4 bases, there was a span of 20 bases. CDR3 length: 15 residues. The germline CDR1 and CDR2 sequences are SNHLY and FYNNEI. CDR3 residues: CASTTSWVRAYEQYF. The CDR3 coding sequence is TGTGCCAGCACCACCTCGTGGGTCCGGGCGTACGAGCAGTACTTC.

V usage is TRBV10-3 and J usage is TRBJ2-3; D ambiguous. This CDR3 contains 16 residues. Germline V gives CDR1 ENHRY, CDR2 SYGVKD. Trimming took 1 base from V and 0 from J, leaving 11 bases between them. This CDR3 reads CAISEWSVISTDTQYF. DNA of the CDR3: TGTGCCATCAGTGAGTGGTCAGTGATTAGCACAGATACGCAGTATTTT.

The chain combines TRBV11-3 with TRBJ2-5; D assignment may be TRBD1 or TRBD2 (6 bases each). This CDR3 has 14 amino acids. CDR1 is SGHNT, CDR2 YENEEA, per germline. V lost 3 bases, J lost 5 bases, and 13 bases lay in between. The CDR3 DNA reads TGTGCCAGCAGCTTGGACAGTCGGGGGGAGACCCAGTACTTC. Its protein is CASSLDSRGETQYF.

The chain couples TRBV9 to TRBJ2-4; weak D call: TRBD1 (5 bases). V was pared by 0 bases and J by 0 bases, with 16 bases between. This CDR3 region has 18 residues. The V gene's germline CDR1 is SGDLS and CDR2 YYNGEE. CDR3 residues: CASSVGQGNKLAKNIQYF. The CDR3 DNA reads as TGTGCCAGCAGCGTAGGCCAGGGAAATAAACTAGCCAAAAACATTCAGTACTTC.

The chain employs TRBV25-1 and TRBJ2-7, with a weak D call TRBD1 (6 bases). V was cut by 3 bases and J by 0 bases, with 15 bases left in between. This CDR3 comprises 16 residues. The germline V gene has CDR1 MGHDK and CDR2 SYGVNS. The CDR3 loop is CASSDDSGTLSYEQYF. CDR3 coding DNA: TGTGCCAGCAGTGACGATTCGGGGACACTCTCCTACGAGCAGTACTTC.

This sequence joins TRBV19 and TRBJ1-5, with no clear D. The length of the CDR3 is 14 residues. V lost 3 bases, J lost 10 bases, and 16 bases lay in between. In germline, CDR1 is LNHDA, CDR2 SQIVND (reference sequence). DNA of the CDR3: TGTGCCAGTAGTATTCGGACGGATTACCGTCCCCAGCATTTT. Its protein product is CASSIRTDYRPQHF.

The chain carries TRBV15 and TRBJ1-1, with TRBD1 as a possible D gene (6 bases). The CDR3 runs 13 residues. The V and J ends lost 5 bases and 9 bases respectively, with 16 bases between them. The germline CDR1 and CDR2 sequences are LNHNV and YYDKDF (reference sequence). The CDR3 region is CATSPLGRDKAFF. CDR3 nucleotide sequence: TGTGCCACCAGCCCCCTGGGCAGGGACAAAGCTTTCTTT. Supplemented by reference TRBV15 and TRBJ1-1, the full variable domain reads DAMVIQNPRYQVTQFGKPVTLSCSQTLNHNVMYWYQQKSSQAPKLLFHYYDKDFNNEADTPDNFQSRRPNTSFCFLDIRSPGLGDTAMYLCATSPLGRDKAFFGQGTRLTVV.

The rearrangement links TRBV4-3 to TRBJ2-1, with TRBD1 identical over 7 bases. The J segment lost 6 bases and the V segment lost 0 bases, leaving 5 bases of the junction unmatched. The CDR3 is 15 residues long. The germline V gene has CDR1 LGHNA and CDR2 YSLEER. CDR3 loop: CASSQEGQAANEQFF. The CDR3 region has the DNA TGCGCCAGCAGCCAAGAAGGACAGGCAGCCAATGAGCAGTTCTTC.

V gene TRBV19 combines with J gene TRBJ1-5; D gene ambiguous. Trimming took off 2 bases at V and 0 bases at J, with 11 bases between the two ends. The CDR3 runs to 16 residues. The germline CDR1 and CDR2 sequences are LNHDA and SQIVND (reference sequence). CDR3 loop: CASSIPGGISNQPQHF. In DNA form, the CDR3 reads TGTGCCAGTAGTATACCGGGAGGGATTAGCAATCAGCCCCAGCATTTT.

This rearrangement joins TRBV5-6 to TRBJ1-2, with a possible D match to TRBD1 (5 bases). The CDR3 extends over 15 amino acids. Germline loops: CDR1 SGHDT, CDR2 YYEEEE. V lost 2 bases and J lost 3, with 14 bases in between. The CDR3 loop is CASSFYRDGYYGYTF. In nucleotides, the CDR3 is TGTGCCAGCAGCTTTTACCGGGACGGCTACTATGGCTACACCTTC.

V and J are TRBV5-1 and TRBJ2-1, with D unresolved. V dropped 2 bases and J dropped 3 bases, with 9 bases sitting between them. Germline V CDR1 and CDR2: SGHRS, YFSETQ. This CDR3 has 14 residues. The chain's CDR3 is CASSFGQYYNEQFF. The DNA for the CDR3 is TGCGCCAGCAGCTTTGGGCAGTACTACAATGAGCAGTTCTTC.

The rearrangement joins TRBV4-1 to TRBJ1-4, with 7 bases matching TRBD1. V gave up 4 bases and J gave up 5 bases; unmatched junction bases: 7. This CDR3 is 15 amino acids long. Germline V CDR1 and CDR2: MGHRA, YSYEKL. The CDR3 bases are TGCGCCAGCAGCCCGACAGGGAAGGAGAATGAAAAACTGTTTTTT. Encoded protein: CASSPTGKENEKLFF.

The count of this clone is one. V is TRBV27 and J is TRBJ1-4, with 8 bases matching TRBD1. Germline V gene data show CDR1 as MNHEY and CDR2 as SMNVEV (reference sequence). V shed 6 bases and J 2 bases; nucleotides not matched to a gene: 5. The CDR3 covers 15 residues. As DNA, the CDR3 is TGTGCCAGCAGACATCAGGGGGCGACTAATGAAAAACTGTTTTTT. Its protein product is CASRHQGATNEKLFF.

CDR3 sequence (DNA): TGTGCCAGCAGCTCGAATATCGCCGGGGAGCTGTTTTTT. It translates to CASSSNIAGELFF. This chain uses TRBV7-2 with TRBJ2-2, with D unclear. This CDR3 has 13 amino acids. Per the germline V gene, CDR1 is SGHTA and CDR2 is FQGNSA. V lost 4 bases and J 6 bases, leaving 9 bases between the germline ends.

CDR3 loop: CASSQGHILSTDTQYF. The CDR3 coding sequence is TGCGCCAGCAGCCAAGGCCATATCTTGAGCACAGATACGCAGTATTTT. The gene calls are TRBV4-1 and TRBJ2-3; D is undetermined. Trimming shortened V by 1 base and J by 0 bases, and 11 bases separated the two germline ends. This CDR3 is 16 amino acids long. Germline values: CDR1 MGHRA, CDR2 YSYEKL.

The count of this clone is one. In DNA, the CDR3 is TGTGCCAGCGCCGCGACCAAGCCCTACCCAGATACGCAGTATTTT. It is translated as CASAATKPYPDTQYF. J is TRBJ2-3 and V is TRBV28; D is ambiguous. The CDR3 is 15 residues long. Trimming stripped 8 bases from V and 4 bases from J, with 19 bases between. Germline assignment: CDR1 MDHEN and CDR2 SYDVKM.

The chain combines TRBV5-4 with TRBJ2-3; possibly TRBD2 for D (6 bases). The CDR3 consists of 16 residues. Germline loops: CDR1 SGHNT, CDR2 YYREEE (reference sequence). The V and J ends lost 0 bases and 4 bases respectively, with 15 bases between them. The CDR3 nucleotides are TGTGCCAGCAGCTTGGCAGCGGGTCGGGGTCCAGATACGCAGTATTTT. It is translated as CASSLAAGRGPDTQYF.

This chain links TRBV27 with TRBJ2-7; 7 positions agree with TRBD1. The germline gives CDR1 MNHEY, CDR2 SMNVEV (reference sequence). The V segment lost 5 bases and the J segment 4 bases; nucleotides outside the gene matches: 11. This CDR3 spans 15 amino acids. In DNA form, the CDR3 reads TGTGCCAGCAGTCCAACCGGGACAGCTAAATACGAGCAGTACTTC. It encodes CASSPTGTAKYEQYF.

For this clone: Other nucleotide sequences from this sample produce the same CDR3. V gene TRBV9 combines with J gene TRBJ2-7; possibly TRBD1 for D (6 bases). The CDR3 spans 14 residues. CDR1 SGDLS and CDR2 YYNGEE come from the germline V gene. The ends were cut back, 1 base at V and 0 bases at J, with 8 bases in the middle. The CDR3 coding sequence is TGTGCCAGCAGCGTATTGGACAGCTCCTACGAGCAGTACTTC. It specifies CASSVLDSSYEQYF.

The V call is TRBV4-1, the J call TRBJ2-1, with D perhaps TRBD1 or TRBD2 (6 bases each). The CDR3 length is 17 residues. Germline-derived CDR1 and CDR2 are MGHRA and YSYEKL. V gave up 4 bases and J gave up 5 bases, with 21 bases separating them. In DNA form, the CDR3 reads TGCGCCAGCAGCCCCCGGGTTAGCGGAGGGGGGAACAATGAGCAGTTCTTC. This encodes CASSPRVSGGGNNEQFF.